This record looks at one TCR beta chain sequence and its context. The target antigen is unknown. The CDR3 totals 11 residues. Per germline, CDR1 SGHNT and CDR2 YYREEE (reference sequence). Trimming took 4 bases from V and 5 from J, leaving 6 bases between them. The sample originates from a study of cytomegalovirus exposure and HLA in healthy donors. On the study more broadly: There were around 100 million unique TCR beta sequences, drawn from about 200 million T cells, in an earlier analysis. The study, taken as a whole, reports: The study found most TCR sequences rare, yet found some public TCRs in many donors. An analysis was carried out later, and it reportedly showed fewer N-insertions in an Asian-associated ancestry cluster than the approximately 700-donor mean.

As for the donors, each was a healthy bone marrow donor. A multiplex PCR was run with 60 Vbeta primers and 13 Jbeta primers. Generated by immunoSEQ multiplex PCR, the TCRdb table keeps only in-frame clones and is missing some. The table records 100,000 to 120,000 clones, approximately 83% of them present only once. Sequencing input: PBMCs. The receptor was derived from a woman between 18 and 29 years old in good health and CMV-seronegative. V gene TRBV5-4 combines with J gene TRBJ1-1; no clear D gene. The CDR3 sequence is CASSRGTEAFF. The CDR3, as DNA: TGTGCCAGCAGCCGAGGGACTGAAGCTTTCTTT.